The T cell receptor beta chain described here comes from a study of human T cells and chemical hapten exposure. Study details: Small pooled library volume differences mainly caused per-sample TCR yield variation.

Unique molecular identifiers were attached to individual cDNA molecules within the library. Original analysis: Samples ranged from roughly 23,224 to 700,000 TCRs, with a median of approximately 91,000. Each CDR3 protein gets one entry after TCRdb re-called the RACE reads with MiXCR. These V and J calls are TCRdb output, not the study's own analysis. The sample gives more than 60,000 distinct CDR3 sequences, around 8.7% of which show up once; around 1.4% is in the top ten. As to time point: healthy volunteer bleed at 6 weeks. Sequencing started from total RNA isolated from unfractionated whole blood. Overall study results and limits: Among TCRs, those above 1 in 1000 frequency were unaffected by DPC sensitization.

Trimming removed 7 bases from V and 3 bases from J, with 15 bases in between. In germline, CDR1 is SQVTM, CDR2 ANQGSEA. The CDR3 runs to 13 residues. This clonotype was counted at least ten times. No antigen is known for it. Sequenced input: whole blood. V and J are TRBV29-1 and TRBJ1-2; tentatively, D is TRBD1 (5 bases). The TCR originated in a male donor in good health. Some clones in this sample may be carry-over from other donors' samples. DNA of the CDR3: TGCAGCGCGAGGGGTAGTAGGGACTATGGCTACACCTTC. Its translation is CSARGSRDYGYTF.